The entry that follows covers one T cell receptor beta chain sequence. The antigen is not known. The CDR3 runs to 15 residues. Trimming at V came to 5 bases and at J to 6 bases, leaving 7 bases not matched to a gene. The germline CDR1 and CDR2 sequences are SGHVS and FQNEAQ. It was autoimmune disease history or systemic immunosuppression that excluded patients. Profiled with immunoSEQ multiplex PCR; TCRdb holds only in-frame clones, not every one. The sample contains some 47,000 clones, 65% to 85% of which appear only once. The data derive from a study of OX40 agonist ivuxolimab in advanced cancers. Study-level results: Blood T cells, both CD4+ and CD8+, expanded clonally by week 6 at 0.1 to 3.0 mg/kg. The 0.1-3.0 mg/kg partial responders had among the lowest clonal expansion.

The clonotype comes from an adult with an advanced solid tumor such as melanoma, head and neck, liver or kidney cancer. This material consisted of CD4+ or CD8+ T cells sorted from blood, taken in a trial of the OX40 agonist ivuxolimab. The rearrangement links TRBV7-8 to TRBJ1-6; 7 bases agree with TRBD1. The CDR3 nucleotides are TGTGCCAGCAGCCCTGACAGGGTTGGTAATTCACCCCTCCACTTT. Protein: CASSPDRVGNSPLHF.